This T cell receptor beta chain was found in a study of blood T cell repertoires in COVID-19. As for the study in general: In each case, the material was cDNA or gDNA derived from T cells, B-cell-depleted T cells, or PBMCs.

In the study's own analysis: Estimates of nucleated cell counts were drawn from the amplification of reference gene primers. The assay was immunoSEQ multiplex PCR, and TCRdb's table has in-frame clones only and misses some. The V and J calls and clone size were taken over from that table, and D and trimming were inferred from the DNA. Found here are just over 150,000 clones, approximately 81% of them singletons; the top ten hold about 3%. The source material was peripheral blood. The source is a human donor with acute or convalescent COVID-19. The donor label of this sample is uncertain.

In nucleotides, the CDR3 is TGTGCCAGCAGCCGGGACAGGGGACCGAACACTGAAGCTTTCTTT. Its protein product is CASSRDRGPNTEAFF. The rearrangement uses TRBV6-5 and TRBJ1-1; 10 bases agree with TRBD1. V lost 6 bases, J lost 1 base, and 5 bases stayed unmatched. This CDR3 contains 15 residues. The germline CDR1 and CDR2 sequences are MNHEY and SVGAGI.